The clone carrying this T cell receptor beta chain was seen a handful of times. Its target is not known. Deep was the level at which the assay was run. Over several immunoSEQ plates, each subset's genomic DNA was distributed in even portions. Repertoires were generated with immunoSEQ multiplex PCR, while TCRdb's copy carries only in-frame clones and drops some. The sample records 2,500,000 or so clones, around nine tenths being singletons. CDR1 SGHRS and CDR2 YFSETQ come from the germline V gene. The CDR3 length is 15 residues. Trimming took 3 bases from V and 0 from J; bases not matched to a gene: 2. The data stem from a study of shared clonotypes between healthy human individuals. Regarding the study as a whole: In contrast to clonotypes shared by all four donors, non-shared clonotypes had lower generation probabilities.

Subsets obtained from CD4+ cells comprised CD45RA+ naive and CD45RA-negative memory cells. This receptor was taken from a man younger than 35 in good health. This chain joins TRBV5-1 and TRBJ1-4; 7 positions agree with TRBD1. Sequencing was performed on naive CD4+ T cells sorted from blood. Subset meaning: CD45RA+ positively selected. CDR3 bases: TGCGCCAGCAGCTGGGGACAGACAACTAATGAAAAACTGTTTTTT. Its translation: CASSWGQTTNEKLFF. Full variable domain (remainder filled in from reference TRBV5-1 and TRBJ1-4): KAGVTQTPRYLIKTRGQQVTLSCSPISGHRSVSWYQQTPGQGLQFLFEYFSETQRNKGNFPGRFSGRQFSNSRSEMNVSTLELGDSALYLCASSWGQTTNEKLFFGSGTQLSVL.